The clone carrying this T cell receptor (beta chain) appeared a single time. Other DNA sequences from this sample encode an identical CDR3 as well. The assay was immunoSEQ multiplex PCR, and TCRdb's table has in-frame clones only and misses some. The sample consists of approximately 190,000 clones, 80% to 90% of them appearing once. Germline V CDR1 and CDR2: GTSNPN, SVGIG (reference sequence). V lost 2 bases, J lost 4 bases, and 4 bases lay in between. The CDR3 length is 11 residues. This sample is part of a study of blood T cell repertoires in COVID-19. The chain joins TRBV30 to TRBJ2-3, with no clear D. This TCR came from a man younger than 45 with active or convalescent COVID-19. The sequencing sample was made of peripheral blood. The CDR3 DNA sequence: TGTGCCTGGAGTCTATCAGATACGCAGTATTTT. It yields the protein CAWSLSDTQYF.